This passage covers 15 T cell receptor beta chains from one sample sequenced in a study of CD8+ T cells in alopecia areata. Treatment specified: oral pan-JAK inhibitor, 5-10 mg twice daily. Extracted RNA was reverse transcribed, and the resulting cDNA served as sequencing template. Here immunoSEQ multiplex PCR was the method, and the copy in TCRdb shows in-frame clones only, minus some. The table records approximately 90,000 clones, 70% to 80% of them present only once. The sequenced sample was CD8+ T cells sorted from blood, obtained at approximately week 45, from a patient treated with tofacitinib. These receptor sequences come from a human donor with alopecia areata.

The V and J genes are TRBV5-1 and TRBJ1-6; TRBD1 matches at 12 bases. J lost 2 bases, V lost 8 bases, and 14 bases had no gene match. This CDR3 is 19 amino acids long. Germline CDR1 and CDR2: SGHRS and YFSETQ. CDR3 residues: CARGTGGLYLWTYNSPLHF. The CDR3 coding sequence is TGCGCCAGAGGGACAGGGGGCTTATACCTCTGGACCTATAATTCACCCCTCCACTTT.

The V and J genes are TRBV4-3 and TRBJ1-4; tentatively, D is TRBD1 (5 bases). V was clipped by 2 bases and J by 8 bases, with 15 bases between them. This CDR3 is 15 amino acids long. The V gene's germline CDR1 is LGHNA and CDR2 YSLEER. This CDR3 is CASSQFVAEGEKLFF. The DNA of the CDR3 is TGCGCCAGCAGCCAATTCGTGGCGGAGGGGGAAAAACTGTTTTTT.

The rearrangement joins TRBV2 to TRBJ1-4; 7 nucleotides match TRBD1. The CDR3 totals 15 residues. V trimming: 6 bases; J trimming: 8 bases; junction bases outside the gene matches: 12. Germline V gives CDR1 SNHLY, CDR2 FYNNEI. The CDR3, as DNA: TGTGCCAGCAGACGAGGGACAGAGGAACGGGAAAAACTGTTTTTT. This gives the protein CASRRGTEEREKLFF.

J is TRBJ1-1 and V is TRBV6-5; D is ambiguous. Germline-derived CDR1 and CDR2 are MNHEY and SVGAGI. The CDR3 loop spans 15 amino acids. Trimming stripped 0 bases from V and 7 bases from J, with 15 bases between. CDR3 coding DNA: TGTGCCAGCAGTTACTCGGGCGGCAGTGTTATTGAAGCTTTCTTT. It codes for CASSYSGGSVIEAFF.

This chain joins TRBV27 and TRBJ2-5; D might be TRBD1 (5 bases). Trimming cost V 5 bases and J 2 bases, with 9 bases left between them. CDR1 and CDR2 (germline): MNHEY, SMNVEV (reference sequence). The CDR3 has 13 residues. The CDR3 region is CASSRRQQETQYF. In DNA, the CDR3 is TGTGCCAGCAGTCGTAGACAGCAAGAGACCCAGTACTTC.

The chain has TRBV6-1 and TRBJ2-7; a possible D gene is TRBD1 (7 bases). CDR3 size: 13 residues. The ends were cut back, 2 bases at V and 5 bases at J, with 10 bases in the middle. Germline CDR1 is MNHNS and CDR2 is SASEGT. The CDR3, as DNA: TGTGCCAGCAGTGAACCCAGGGGGGACGAGCAGTACTTC. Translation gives CASSEPRGDEQYF.

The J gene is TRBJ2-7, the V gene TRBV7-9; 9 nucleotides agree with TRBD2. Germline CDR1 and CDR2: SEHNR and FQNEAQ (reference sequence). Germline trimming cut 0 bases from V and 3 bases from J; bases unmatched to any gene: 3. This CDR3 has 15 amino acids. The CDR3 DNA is TGTGCCAGCAGCTTAGCGCGGGAGGGCAGCTACGAGCAGTACTTC. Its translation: CASSLAREGSYEQYF.

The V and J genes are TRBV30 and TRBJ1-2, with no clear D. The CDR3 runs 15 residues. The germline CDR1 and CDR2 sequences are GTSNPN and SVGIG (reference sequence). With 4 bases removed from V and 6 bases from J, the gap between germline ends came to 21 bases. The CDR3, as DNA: TGTGCCTGGAAGTCAGCCCCTGGGCAGAACCATGGCTACACCTTC. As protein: CAWKSAPGQNHGYTF.

The CDR3 coding sequence is TGTGCCAGCAGTTACTCCGGGCCTCTTTATGGCTACACCTTC. Translated: CASSYSGPLYGYTF. J is TRBJ1-2 and V is TRBV6-5; D remains unclear. V was trimmed by 0 bases and J by 5 bases, leaving 10 bases between them. Germline lookup yields CDR1 MNHEY and CDR2 SVGAGI. The CDR3 totals 14 residues.

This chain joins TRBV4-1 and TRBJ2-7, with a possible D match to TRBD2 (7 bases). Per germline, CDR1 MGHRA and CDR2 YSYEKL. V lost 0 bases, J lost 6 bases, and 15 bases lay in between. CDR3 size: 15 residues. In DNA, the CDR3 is TGCGCCAGCAGCCAAGAACGGGGGGCCCTGCGCGAGCAGTACTTC. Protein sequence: CASSQERGALREQYF.

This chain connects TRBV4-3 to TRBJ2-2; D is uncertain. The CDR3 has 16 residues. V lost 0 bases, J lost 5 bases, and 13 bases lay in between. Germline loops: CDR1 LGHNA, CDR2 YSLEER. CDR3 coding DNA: TGCGCCAGCAGCCAAGACGACCTCACGGGTACCGGGGAGCTGTTTTTT. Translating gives CASSQDDLTGTGELFF.

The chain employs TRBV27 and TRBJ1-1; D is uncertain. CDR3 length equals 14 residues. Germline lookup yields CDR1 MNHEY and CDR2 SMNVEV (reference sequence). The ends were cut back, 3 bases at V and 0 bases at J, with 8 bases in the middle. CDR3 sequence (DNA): TGTGCCAGCAGTTTTACAGCCATGAACACTGAAGCTTTCTTT. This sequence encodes CASSFTAMNTEAFF.

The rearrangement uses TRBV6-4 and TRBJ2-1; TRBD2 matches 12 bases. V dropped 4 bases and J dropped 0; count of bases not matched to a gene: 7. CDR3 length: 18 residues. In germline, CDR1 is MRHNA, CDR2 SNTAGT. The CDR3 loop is CASSASGLAGSSYNEQFF. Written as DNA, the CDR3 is TGTGCCAGCAGTGCCTCGGGACTAGCGGGTAGCTCCTACAATGAGCAGTTCTTC.

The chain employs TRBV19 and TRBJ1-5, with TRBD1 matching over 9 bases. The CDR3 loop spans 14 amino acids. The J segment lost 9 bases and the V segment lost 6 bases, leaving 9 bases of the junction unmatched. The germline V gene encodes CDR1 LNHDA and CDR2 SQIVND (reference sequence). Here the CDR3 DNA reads TGTGCCAGTAGACCCGGGACAGGGACACGGCCCCAGCATTTT. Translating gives CASRPGTGTRPQHF.

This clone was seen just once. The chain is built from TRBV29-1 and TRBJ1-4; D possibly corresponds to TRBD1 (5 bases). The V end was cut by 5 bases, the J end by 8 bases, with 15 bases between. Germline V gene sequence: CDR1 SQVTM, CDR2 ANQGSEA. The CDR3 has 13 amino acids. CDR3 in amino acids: CSVRDPQEEKLFF. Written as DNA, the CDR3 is TGCAGCGTTCGGGACCCCCAGGAGGAAAAACTGTTTTTT.